These 18 T cell receptor beta chains were all obtained from the same sample, sequenced in a study of CD8 T cells in Susac syndrome (dated by TCRdb to between 2018 and 2021). Receptors were amplified or captured by the immunoSEQ multiplex PCR assay. RNA was extracted using the RNeasy kit, and roughly 0.5 to 1 ug of the RNA was reverse transcribed with random hexamers. The raw public reads went through TCRdb reprocessing: fastp at Q25, MiXCR clone calling, in-frame beta chains kept. Every CDR3 protein is listed once, alongside the most common genes and DNA of its rows. The sample has around 300,000 distinct CDR3 sequences on record, roughly 90% of them singletons. The ten largest account for 0.18% of the sample. The sequencing sample was made of CD8+ T cells from PBMCs. These receptors all come from a human donor with multiple sclerosis.

V is TRBV23-1 and J is TRBJ1-2, with TRBD1 identical over 12 bases. TRBV23-1 is placed among ORFs of uncertain function. Trimming cost V 0 bases and J 4 bases; bases outside gene matches: 3. The CDR3 covers 16 residues. In DNA form, the CDR3 reads TGCGCCAGCAGTCAATCAGGGACAGGGGGCACCTATGGCTACACCTTC. As protein: CASSQSGTGGTYGYTF.

Notes on this clonotype: Compared with germline, one end of the junction differs, possibly owing to a read error. J is TRBJ2-2 and V is TRBV7-3, with D possibly TRBD1 on 6 matching bases. The CDR3 has 21 amino acids. Germline loops: CDR1 SGHTA, CDR2 FQGTGA. CDR3 DNA sequence: TGTGCCAGCAGCCTAACCCATACCTCGGCCAGGGGTAAAGGTGGCACCGGGGAGCTGTTTTTT. Translation: CASSLTHTSARGKGGTGELFF.

The chain combines TRBV21-1 with TRBJ2-3; TRBD1, the table's D call, was not compared with the DNA. TRBV21-1 is flagged as a pseudogene. There are 17 residues in the CDR3. The DNA of the CDR3 is TGTGCCAGCAGCAAACACGCCAAGGGACAGAGCACAGATACGCAGTATTTT. Amino acid sequence: CASSKHAKGQSTDTQYF.

The gene calls are TRBV7-3 and TRBJ2-3, with a tentative D call TRBD2 (6 bases). The germline V gene encodes CDR1 SGHTA and CDR2 FQGTGA. The CDR3 consists of 15 residues. Between the trimmed V and J ends, which lost 2 bases and 5 bases, there was a span of 14 bases. This CDR3 is CASSLGLTAGDTQYF. CDR3 in DNA: TGTGCCAGCAGCTTAGGACTAACTGCGGGAGATACGCAGTATTTT.

V gene TRBV2 combines with J gene TRBJ2-3; 9 bases align to TRBD1. Germline CDR1 and CDR2: SNHLY and FYNNEI. After removal of 6 bases from V and 0 bases from J, the junction contained 7 bases not matched to a gene. This CDR3 spans 16 amino acids. This CDR3 is CASRVTGGGSTDTQYF. CDR3 coding DNA: TGTGCCAGCAGAGTTACAGGGGGCGGCAGCACAGATACGCAGTATTTT.

The DNA for the CDR3 is TGTGCCAGCAGAGTAGCGGGAGGCGGTGAGCAGTTCTTC. It codes for CASRVAGGGEQFF. This rearrangement joins TRBV28 to TRBJ2-1; TRBD2 agrees at 10 bases. Germline V gene data show CDR1 as MDHEN and CDR2 as SYDVKM. CDR3 length equals 13 residues. J lost 9 bases, V lost 6 bases, and 5 bases had no gene match. The full variable domain, completed using reference TRBV28 and TRBJ2-1, is DVKVTQSSRYLVKRTGEKVFLECVQDMDHENMFWYRQDPGLGLRLIYFSYDVKMKEKGDIPEGYSVSREKKERFSLILESASTNQTSMYLCASRVAGGGEQFFGPGTRLTVL.

The V and J genes are TRBV4-3 and TRBJ2-5; perhaps TRBD1 as D (5 bases). CDR1 and CDR2 from the germline V gene are LGHNA and YSLEER. The V end was cut by 2 bases, the J end by 4 bases, with 8 bases between. This CDR3 has 13 amino acids. The CDR3: CASSQIRGETQYF. CDR3 coding DNA: TGCGCCAGCAGCCAAATTAGGGGAGAGACCCAGTACTTC.

The V gene is TRBV29-1, the J gene TRBJ2-1, with TRBD2 matching over 7 bases. Losses at the gene ends were 6 bases for V and 1 base for J; bases not matched to a gene: 6. Looked up from germline, CDR1 is SQVTM and CDR2 is ANQGSEA. CDR3 size: 14 residues. CDR3 region: CSVGPSGSYNEQFF. The CDR3 DNA is TGCAGCGTCGGCCCTAGCGGATCCTACAATGAGCAGTTCTTC.

CDR3 residues: CASSPGTSGRGGQYF. CDR3 DNA sequence: TGTGCCAGCAGTCCCGGGACTAGCGGGAGAGGAGGGCAGTACTTC. V and J are TRBV27 and TRBJ2-7, with TRBD2 matching 14 bases. The CDR3 runs 15 residues. The germline gives CDR1 MNHEY, CDR2 SMNVEV (reference sequence). The ends lost 5 bases at V and 9 bases at J; junction bases unmatched: 9.

The chain couples TRBV27 to TRBJ2-6, with 9 bases that match TRBD1. The CDR3 is 18 amino acids. J was trimmed by 1 base and V by 7 bases; bases with no gene match: 11. Germline CDR1 reads MNHEY; CDR2 reads SMNVEV (reference sequence). Written as DNA, the CDR3 is TGTGCCAGCACCCGACTTGGACAGGGGCCGTCTGGGGCCAACGTCCTGACTTTC. It translates to CASTRLGQGPSGANVLTF.

J is TRBJ2-5 and V is TRBV12-5; maybe TRBD1 (6 bases). The CDR3 length is 17 residues. CDR1 is LGHNT, CDR2 FRNRAP, per germline. V shed 7 bases and J shed 7 bases, with 28 bases lying between them. The CDR3 DNA is TGTGCTAGTGCCTTGCCCCGGACAGTCCCAGAAGGGGGGACCCAGTACTTC. Protein: CASALPRTVPEGGTQYF.

This clonotype was detected only a few times. V usage is TRBV7-9 and J usage is TRBJ2-7; D perhaps matches TRBD1 (6 bases). The V end was cut by 1 base, the J end by 3 bases, with 19 bases between. This CDR3 is 17 amino acids long. CDR1 is SEHNR and CDR2 is FQNEAQ in the germline V gene (reference sequence). The CDR3: CASSLVGGTGSYYEQYF. CDR3 nucleotide sequence: TGTGCCAGCAGCTTAGTTGGGGGAACAGGGTCTTACTACGAGCAGTACTTC. Supplemented by reference TRBV7-9 and TRBJ2-7, the full variable domain reads DTGVSQNPRHKITKRGQNVTFRCDPISEHNRLYWYRQTLGQGPEFLTYFQNEAQLEKSRLLSDRFSAERPKGSFSTLEIQRTEQGDSAMYLCASSLVGGTGSYYEQYFGPGTRLTVT.

The rearrangement joins TRBV5-4 to TRBJ1-1; no firm D call. The CDR3 contains 14 residues. Between the trimmed V and J ends, which lost 0 bases and 6 bases, there was a span of 12 bases. Germline V gives CDR1 SGHNT, CDR2 YYREEE (reference sequence). Here the CDR3 reads CASSLDPGSPEAFF. CDR3 in DNA: TGTGCCAGCAGCTTGGATCCGGGCAGCCCTGAAGCTTTCTTT.

CDR3 protein: CASSARAGGYTGELFF. The CDR3 coding sequence is TGTGCCAGCAGTGCCCGCGCAGGGGGATACACCGGGGAGCTGTTTTTT. The chain is built from TRBV6-1 and TRBJ2-2; 7 positions match TRBD1. Looked up from germline, CDR1 is MNHNS and CDR2 is SASEGT. The CDR3 length is 16 residues. With V trimmed by 4 bases and J by 3 bases, 8 bases remained unmatched.

This clonotype was detected a few times. V and J are TRBV6-2 or TRBV6-3 and TRBJ2-7; D call uncertain. Germline CDR1 reads MNHEY; CDR2 reads SVGEGT. The CDR3 sequence is 13 residues long. Trimming took off 4 bases at V and 7 bases at J, with 14 bases between the two ends. The CDR3, as DNA: TGTGCCAGCAGTTTTGGTACCCCCATGGAGCAGTACTTC. This sequence encodes CASSFGTPMEQYF.

The chain uses TRBV27 and TRBJ1-2, with 7 bases matching TRBD1. Germline V gene sequence: CDR1 MNHEY, CDR2 SMNVEV (reference sequence). J was trimmed by 6 bases and V by 3 bases; bases with no gene match: 4. CDR3 length equals 13 residues. The CDR3 protein is CASSFKGAHGYTF. The CDR3 coding sequence is TGTGCCAGCAGTTTTAAGGGGGCGCATGGCTACACCTTC.

The chain joins TRBV6-2 or TRBV6-3 to TRBJ1-5, with a tentative D call TRBD1 (5 bases). Germline loops: CDR1 MNHEY, CDR2 SVGEGT. This CDR3 region has 17 residues. Deletions cut 1 base from V and 3 bases from J, with 16 bases between. This CDR3 reads CASSYLATELNNQPQHF. CDR3 bases: TGTGCCAGCAGTTACTTGGCGACAGAGCTCAACAATCAGCCCCAGCATTTT.

The chain joins TRBV14 to TRBJ1-6, with 9 bases lining up with TRBD1. CDR1 and CDR2 from the germline V gene are SGHDN and FVKESK. This CDR3 is built from 17 residues. The V gene end was trimmed by 5 bases and the J gene end by 5 bases; junction bases not matched to a gene: 10. The CDR3 protein is CASSSGTGLANNSPLHF. CDR3 DNA sequence: TGTGCCAGCAGCTCCGGGACAGGGTTGGCGAATAATTCACCCCTCCACTTT.